This T cell receptor beta chain was identified during a study of T-cell reconstitution after alpha-beta-depleted transplantation in children. To note about this clonotype: The antigen remains undetermined.

TCRbeta library construction was performed incorporating unique molecular identifiers. TCRdb reprocessed the PCR reads with MiXCR, giving one entry per CDR3 protein. The table shows about 210,000 distinct CDR3 sequences, with approximately 15% occurring only once. The CDR3 has 12 residues. The V end was cut by 2 bases, the J end by 8 bases, with 10 bases between. Germline lookup yields CDR1 GTSNPN and CDR2 SVGIG (reference sequence). Whole-study findings and limits: Some patients showed high day-60 TCRbeta diversity, which derived from surviving recipient T cells and thymic progenitors. From newly produced T cells came most of the T-cell counts and diversity one year after transplant.

The clonotype originates from a male patient between 2 and 10 years old who had a stem cell transplant for acute lymphoblastic leukemia, so the T cells may come from the graft donor. V is TRBV30 and J is TRBJ2-1; D is uncertain. Sample: PBMCs, mostly from graft donor cells, taken 360 days after TCRalphabeta/CD19-depleted stem cell transplant. As DNA, the CDR3 is TGTGCCTGGAGTAAGGTTGGCGATGAGCAGTTCTTC. Its protein is CAWSKVGDEQFF.